What follows describes a single T cell receptor (beta chain). This clone was detected only a few times. No antigen is known for it. No base quality information exists; no much larger clone differs at one position. The CDR3, from cysteine to phenylalanine, totals 13 residues. This entry keeps only the CDR3 DNA: 39 bases, framed from base 1. CDR1 and CDR2 are drawn from the germline V gene: SGHDT, YYEEEE. The V end loses 0 bases and the J end loses 3 bases, and a stretch of 7 bases separates them. On a MiSeq, deep resolution sequencing aimed for a depth between 1 in 1 million and 1 in 200,000 T cells, with each clonotype covered around 10x on average. The immunoSEQ hsTCRB Kit was used to generate the TCR beta libraries. In the paper's pipeline: The data were analyzed with ImmunoSEQ Analyzer and ImmunoSEQ Data Assistant, and V, D and J gene assignments followed IMGT definitions. Clonality, which ranges from 0 to 1, was calculated by subtracting the normalized Shannon entropy of productive rearrangement frequencies from one. Only overrepresented clonotypes making up at least 0.05% of the repertoire of each patient were included in the public clonotype analysis. Thirteen age-matched healthy donor repertoires from immuneACCESS served as clonality controls. The table was pulled from immuneACCESS by TCRdb, which kept in-frame rearrangements only. Such tables lose some clones; where checked, under half of the loss comes from unresolved V genes, and the rest has no known cause. The DNA gave D and trimming, while V, J and clone size come from that table. The sample records over 95,000 clones, about 50% of which are singletons. The ten largest clones take up about 39% of the sample.

Per the publication, the time point label means: approximately 2 years on ibrutinib. For TCR beta library preparation, about 2 micrograms of genomic DNA were isolated from cryopreserved PBMCs. Longitudinal blood samples from CLL patients on ibrutinib monotherapy underwent high-throughput TCR beta sequencing. Patients were enrolled in a phase 2 open-label single-center ibrutinib monotherapy trial. The data are from a study of cytotoxic CD8 clonotypes in ibrutinib-treated CLL listed by TCRdb under 2021. Some background on the complete study: In this cohort, around 15 patients were treatment-naive and approximately ten were relapsed/refractory, while some 18 had unmutated IGHV. Of the roughly 90 people in the trial, 26 had longitudinal samples available. Every sample from remission and from progressive disease was obtained while the patients were still on ibrutinib. Response samples were obtained after a median of roughly eleven months of treatment, with a range of roughly 6 to 36 months. Cryopreserved peripheral blood mononuclear cells were obtained before treatment, at response, and at either sustained remission or disease progression. Responses were partial in approximately 24 patients and complete in 2; after median around 68 months follow-up, about 15 stayed in remission and roughly twelve progressed. On average, each sample yielded 255,043 productive templates and about 95,000 productive rearrangements. On the study overall, not on this receptor specifically: Public clonotypes were found to be uncommon and were observed to contract or remain stable during treatment; the increase in clonality was shown to reflect expansion of private clonotypes at ibrutinib response. An increase in clonality was observed at ibrutinib response, with clonality remaining stable during sustained remission and falling back toward baseline at progression. Sampling times were not matched between sustained-remission and progressing patients, and lymph node repertoires were not studied. Baseline clonality exceeded that of age-matched healthy donors and correlated strongly with circulating CD8+ T-cell counts.

The sequences come from PBMCs, collected after 24 months of ibrutinib treatment. This clonotype originated in a human donor with chronic lymphocytic leukemia. The sequence links TRBV5-6 to TRBJ2-7; the D gene cannot be named for sure. The CDR3 region reads CASSLGSYYEQYF. The DNA sequence is given as TGTGCCAGCAGCTTGGGCAGCTACTACGAGCAGTACTTC.